This T cell receptor (beta chain) was captured in a study of T cells in women clearing cervical HPV infection (dated by TCRdb to the late 2010s). Describing the broader study: The cases were 25 women with histologically confirmed HPV16-related CIN3 or worse, and 2 of those women had invasive cancers. For cases, a median interval of about 140 days, with an interquartile range of about 90 to 210 days, was observed between lesion detection and blood sampling. The approximately 26 controls were women who cleared a single incident HPV16 infection within 12 months without developing precancer or cancer. As quality controls, five blinded duplicates were added to each group, bringing the total to roughly 60 samples made up of around 50 participants and 10 replicates. Blood from cases was collected at the visit where the lesion was first found, while blood from controls was collected once the infection could no longer be detected. HLA typing was available for only a few women, so HLA type could not be excluded as a confounder. Median age was 34 years in cases versus 37 to 40 in controls, and baseline characteristics did not differ significantly. The parent cohort enrolled under 11,000 women aged 18 or older in Guanacaste, Costa Rica, in about 1992 to 1995 and followed the women for less than nine years. An exploratory proof-of-principle case-control study, nested within the Guanacaste HPV Natural History Study in Costa Rica, was conducted to compare TCR repertoires across cervical HPV16 outcomes. Cases and controls were matched on year of sample collection and on age within five years.

General findings and caveats noted by the study authors: T-cell numbers per sample were unknown, so richness differences could reflect varying T-cell content rather than repertoire biology. TRBV6-7 relative abundance was lower in cases than in controls (around 0.11% versus 0.15%; Bonferroni P = 0.0008). Whether associations preceded infection or resulted from infection could not be shown with the cross-sectional design, and effector/memory subsets and HPV-specific T cells were not isolated. By combining richness with V gene abundances, random forest classifiers separated cases from controls with an estimated AUC of roughly 0.84. Across sequencing depths, CIN3+ cases showed significantly higher TCR repertoire richness than controls, but evenness did not differ between the groups.

Including the terminal cysteine and phenylalanine, the CDR3 comprises 16 residues. The DNA shown is the part of the CDR3 that was read: 39 bases, in frame from base 1. At the junction V is shortened by 2 bases and J by 0 bases; bases outside the gene matches: 4. CDR1 KGHSH and CDR2 LQKENI were looked up in the germline V gene. Every participant had a single incident cervical HPV16 infection, and prevalent HPV16 infections were excluded. Cervical HPV DNA was detected by MY09/MY11 PCR and genotyped by dot-blot hybridization. Around 16 mL of heparinized blood were centrifuged, and the buffy coat was aliquoted, frozen at -30°C, then stored at -80°C. QIAGEN kits were used to extract genomic DNA from the buffy coat specimens. Using the immunoSEQ assay, multiplex PCR amplified TCR beta CDR3 regions from an average of 1200 ng of genomic DNA per sample. Primer bias was corrected in the assay by using a complete synthetic TCR repertoire to establish an amplification baseline. The amplicons were sequenced on the Illumina platform. In the paper's pipeline: Sequences were error-corrected by clustering with frequency ratios and a modified nearest-neighbor algorithm and were then analyzed in the immunoSEQ Analyzer with IMGT gene definitions. At each rarefaction depth, TCR richness and evenness were averaged across 20 rarefaction repeats, and any sample with fewer sequences than the depth was left out. Wilcoxon rank sum tests with FDR correction were used to compare V, D and J gene relative abundances between the groups. Blinded duplicates gave an intraclass correlation of about 96% for TCR richness and an average of about 74% across 66 gene segments. TCRdb obtained this table from immuneACCESS and retained in-frame rearrangements with V and J assigned. These tables miss some clones; where compared with another copy, unresolved V genes account for less than half of the shortfall, and the remainder is unexplained. The DNA gave D and trimming, while V, J and clone size come from that table. In this sample's table one finds around 20,000 clones. Roughly 4.9% of the sample belongs to the ten largest clones.

As regards this clone: There is no known antigen for this receptor. The read gets to within 3 residues of the CDR3 end, and the germline J gene fills in the rest.

The origin of this receptor is a woman between 18 and 75 years old with a cervical HPV16 infection that either progressed to CIN3+ or cleared (not recorded which). This chain is built from TRBV18 and TRBJ2-5; TRBD1 fits 9 bases in the junction. Sequenced: blood buffy coat. The CDR3 DNA, read in part, is TGTGCCAGCTCACCAACAGGGGGCCTCCACCAAGAGACC. This encodes CASSPTGGLHQET. The CDR3, in full, reads CASSPTGGLHQETQYF.